The subject of this entry is one T cell receptor beta chain. Its antigen is unknown. The data belong to a study of cytomegalovirus exposure and HLA in healthy donors. Researchers ran the PCR with 60 Vbeta and 13 Jbeta primers. Some clones are missing from TCRdb's copy, which holds only in-frame ones; the method was immunoSEQ multiplex PCR. The sample lists 80,000 to 90,000 clones; roughly 76% were seen once. The CDR3 spans 17 residues. Trimming shortened V by 4 bases and J by 0 bases, and 16 bases separated the two germline ends. In germline, CDR1 is SEHNR, CDR2 FQNEAQ (reference sequence). Overall study findings and caveats: TCR association rates varied by HLA locus in a later analysis, with DRB1 highest and HLA-C lowest. In a later analysis, at a false discovery rate of 0.05, 15,000 to 20,000 TCR beta sequences were associated with HLA alleles. In an earlier analysis, in some 600 donors, most V segments appeared productive either ~87% or ~30% of the time.

The sequence derives from a woman aged 25 to 39 in good health and CMV-seronegative. The sequenced sample was PBMCs. The chain carries TRBV7-9 and TRBJ1-5; D may be TRBD1 (6 bases). The CDR3: CASSSNRRGYSNQPQHF. Here the CDR3 DNA reads TGTGCCAGCAGCTCTAATCGCAGGGGCTATAGCAATCAGCCCCAGCATTTT.